The next 12 T cell receptor beta chains were all read from a single sample in a study of shared clonotypes between healthy human individuals. Naive CD8 cells lacked CD45RO and underwent positive selection for CCR7, leaving out terminally differentiated effector memory CD45RA+ cells. TCRdb's table, derived via immunoSEQ multiplex PCR, lists solely in-frame clones and lacks some. The data show about 2 million clones, about 95% seen once. The sample taken for sequencing was naive CD8+ T cells sorted from blood. The receptors shown here come from a man between 18 and 35 years old in good health.

This chain joins TRBV4-1 and TRBJ1-2, with TRBD1 as a possible D gene (6 bases). This CDR3 contains 15 residues. Germline values: CDR1 MGHRA, CDR2 YSYEKL. With 2 bases removed from V and 0 bases from J, the gap between germline ends came to 10 bases. CDR3 sequence reads: CASSQLGTTNYGYTF. The DNA of the CDR3 is TGCGCCAGCAGCCAACTTGGGACAACTAACTATGGCTACACCTTC.

J is TRBJ2-7 and V is TRBV15; no clear D gene. The CDR3 spans 19 residues. The ends were cut back, 0 bases at V and 2 bases at J, with 23 bases in the middle. In germline, CDR1 is LNHNV, CDR2 YYDKDF (reference sequence). CDR3 protein: CATSRESPGTLNAAYEQYF. The CDR3 nucleotides read TGTGCCACCAGCAGAGAAAGTCCAGGCACCCTGAACGCAGCCTACGAGCAGTACTTC.

The chain uses TRBV7-3 and TRBJ1-1; D remains unclear. Germline values: CDR1 SGHTA, CDR2 FQGTGA. The V end lost 2 bases, the J end lost 8 bases, and 12 bases lay between the germline ends. The CDR3 has 13 amino acids. The CDR3 sequence is CASSLSPAQEAFF. CDR3 in DNA: TGTGCCAGCAGCTTATCCCCGGCGCAAGAAGCTTTCTTT.

The chain carries TRBV27 and TRBJ1-4; TRBD1 might be the D (6 bases). CDR3 size: 15 residues. Trimming removed 5 bases from V and 8 bases from J, with 18 bases in between. The germline CDR1 and CDR2 sequences are MNHEY and SMNVEV (reference sequence). The CDR3 nucleotides are TGTGCCAGCAGTCTACGAGGGGGGGCCGGGGAAAAACTGTTTTTT. This translates into CASSLRGGAGEKLFF.

Note on this clone: The junction does not match germline at one end; this may be a read error. The genes are TRBV7-7 and TRBJ2-1; D is possibly TRBD1 (5 bases). The germline gives CDR1 SSHAT, CDR2 FNYEAQ (reference sequence). The CDR3 length is 16 residues. The CDR3 spells CASSLRPGQGPNEQFF. The CDR3 DNA reads TGTGCTAGCAGCTTACGCCCTGGGCAGGGTCCCAATGAGCAGTTCTTC.

In its sample, this clone was seen a few times. V usage is TRBV25-1 and J usage is TRBJ1-2; D not resolved. CDR3 length: 12 residues. CDR1 is MGHDK, CDR2 SYGVNS, per germline. Trimming took off 8 bases at V and 8 bases at J, with 15 bases between the two ends. CDR3 sequence: CASFVSAVGYTF. The CDR3 region has the DNA TGTGCCAGCTTCGTTTCCGCCGTGGGCTACACCTTC.

The chain is built from TRBV28 and TRBJ2-1, with D perhaps matching TRBD1 (6 bases). The CDR3 is 12 amino acids. The V gene lost 6 bases and the J gene lost 7 bases, with 10 bases spanning the gap. Germline V gene lookup returns CDR1 MDHEN and CDR2 SYDVKM. The CDR3 reads CASSPTGNEQFF. The CDR3 region has the DNA TGTGCCAGCAGCCCAACAGGGAATGAGCAGTTCTTC.

The chain couples TRBV7-9 to TRBJ2-3; 8 bases map to TRBD2. The CDR3 runs to 17 residues. CDR1 is SEHNR and CDR2 is FQNEAQ in the germline V gene (reference sequence). V shed 5 bases, J shed 4 bases, and the junction held 14 bases outside the gene matches. The chain's CDR3 is CASSPGDGGAKSDTQYF. The CDR3 bases are TGTGCCAGCAGCCCGGGAGACGGGGGGGCAAAATCAGATACGCAGTATTTT.

The rearrangement uses TRBV6-6 and TRBJ1-2; D is unclear. V lost 6 bases and J lost 4, with 15 bases in between. The CDR3 extends over 14 amino acids. CDR1 MNHNY and CDR2 SVGAGI come from the germline V gene (reference sequence). In DNA form, the CDR3 reads TGTGCCAGCAGACCTACGGCGGAAAGCTATGGCTACACCTTC. This translates into CASRPTAESYGYTF.

V gene TRBV11-2 combines with J gene TRBJ2-7, with D perhaps given as TRBD1 or TRBD2 (5 bases each). The CDR3 length is 18 residues. Germline V lookup: CDR1 SGHAT, CDR2 FQNNGV. V lost 3 bases, J lost 2 bases, and 23 bases lay in between. The CDR3 nucleotides are TGTGCCAGCAGCTTCCCTGACACCGGGACCAGGGCCCCCTACGAGCAGTACTTC. The encoded protein is CASSFPDTGTRAPYEQYF.

Comments on this clone: This CDR3 is also generated by other DNA sequences in the sample. J is TRBJ2-7 and V is TRBV11-2, with D perhaps matching TRBD2 (6 bases). Germline CDR1 is SGHAT and CDR2 is FQNNGV. This CDR3 has 13 residues. Trimming removed 3 bases at V and 1 base at J, with 7 bases between. This CDR3 is CASSFGTSYEQYF. As DNA, the CDR3 is TGTGCCAGCAGCTTTGGGACTTCCTACGAGCAGTACTTC.

The chain recombines TRBV27 with TRBJ1-3, with unresolved D. Germline loops: CDR1 MNHEY, CDR2 SMNVEV (reference sequence). The CDR3 is 13 amino acids. V lost 6 bases to trimming and J lost 3 bases, with 9 bases between them. The CDR3: CASSPDGGNTIYF. The CDR3 nucleotides are TGTGCCAGCAGCCCGGACGGTGGAAACACCATATATTTT.